A selection of T cell receptor beta chains follows, all from one sample in a study of technical replicates of blood from a handful of donors. Profiled with immunoSEQ multiplex PCR; TCRdb holds only in-frame clones, not every one. The profile shows 75,000 or so clones, 85% to 95% of them singletons. Sequencing was performed on T cells isolated from PBMCs. The receptors derive from a human donor in good health. Each CDR3 is given with its conserved first and last residue. A D gene is named only where the DNA matches it firmly. Rows may omit the clone size; those that give it use once, few, many or a size class.

cdr3_length	d_call	clone_size	v_call	j_call	cdr3_nt	cdr3_aa
12	-	-	TRBV6-1	TRBJ2-7	TGTGCCAGCTTTGACTTGGCCTACGAGCAGTACTTC	CASFDLAYEQYF
15	TRBD1	-	TRBV7-9	TRBJ1-5	TGTGCCAGCAGCTTAGAGACCCAGGGGGATCAGCCCCAGCATTTT	CASSLETQGDQPQHF
15	TRBD2	-	TRBV6-5	TRBJ2-1	TGTGCCAGCAGTCAACTAGCGAGCTCCTACAATGAGCAGTTCTTC	CASSQLASSYNEQFF
13	TRBD1	-	TRBV7-6	TRBJ2-7	TGTGCCAGCAGCTTAGGACAGGGGGCTTGGTTGTACTTC	CASSLGQGAWLYF
14	-	-	TRBV28	TRBJ2-7	TGTGCCAGCAGGTCGCTCCAGGGAACCTACGAGCAGTACTTC	CASRSLQGTYEQYF
14	-	-	TRBV5-1	TRBJ2-3	TGCGCCAGCAGCCCAGGGACTCCAGTGGTTACGCAGTATTTT	CASSPGTPVVTQYF
12	-	once	TRBV29-1	TRBJ2-4	TGCAGCGTTGAATGGGGCGGAAACATTCAGTACTTC	CSVEWGGNIQYF
15	TRBD2	-	TRBV9	TRBJ2-2	TGTGCCAGCAGCGGAGCGGGGGGGCTCACCGGGGAGCTGTTTTTT	CASSGAGGLTGELFF
17	TRBD2	-	TRBV7-9	TRBJ2-5	TGTGCCAGCAGAGGACTAGCGGGGGGGGAATCCGGTGAGACCCAGTACTTC	CASRGLAGGESGETQYF
15	TRBD1	-	TRBV19	TRBJ1-2	TGTGCCAGTAGTACCGAAACCCCGGGACAGGGAGGAAACACCTTC	CASSTETPGQGGNTF
17	-	-	TRBV5-8	TRBJ2-5	TGTGCCAGCAGCTTGGGTAGTGTAGCGGAGGTCCAAGAGACCCAGTACTTC	CASSLGSVAEVQETQYF
15	TRBD2	-	TRBV5-1	TRBJ2-7	TGCGCCAGCAGCCTGACTAGCGGGAGGGACCACGAGCAGTACTTC	CASSLTSGRDHEQYF
14	TRBD2	once	TRBV19	TRBJ2-7	TGTGCCAGTCGACTCAGCGGGGGGGCCTACGAGCAGTACTTC	CASRLSGGAYEQYF
12	-	-	TRBV13	TRBJ2-2	TGTGCCAGCAGCTTATGGCCCGGGGAGCTGTTTTTT	CASSLWPGELFF
15	TRBD1	-	TRBV7-9	TRBJ1-1	TGTGCCAGCAGCTTGGGAACAGGGGCGGACACTGAAGCTTTCTTT	CASSLGTGADTEAFF
19	TRBD2	-	TRBV5-1	TRBJ2-3	TGCGCCAGCACGCCCAACAGGGGGACTAGCGGGAGACTAGAAGATACGCAGTATTTT	CASTPNRGTSGRLEDTQYF
13	TRBD1	-	TRBV6-5	TRBJ2-7	TGTGCCAGCAGCGACAGGGGTTCCTACGAGCAGTACTTC	CASSDRGSYEQYF
15	TRBD2	-	TRBV27	TRBJ2-7	TGTGCCAGCCTACCACTAGCGGGAGGAACTTACGAGCAGTACTTC	CASLPLAGGTYEQYF
16	-	-	TRBV9	TRBJ2-7	TGTGCCAGCAGCCCATGGGGGGGCTTAACTTCCTACGAGCAGTACTTC	CASSPWGGLTSYEQYF
13	-	once	TRBV15	TRBJ2-2	TGTGCCACCGGGGAGGTGAACACCGGGGAGCTGTTTTTT	CATGEVNTGELFF
15	TRBD1	-	TRBV5-8	TRBJ1-5	TGTGCCAGCAGCGAAGGGACAGGGAGTTATCAGCCCCAGCATTTT	CASSEGTGSYQPQHF
15	-	-	TRBV4-2	TRBJ1-1	TGTGCCAGCAGCCAAAACACCGCCATGAACACTGAAGCTTTCTTT	CASSQNTAMNTEAFF
14	TRBD1	-	TRBV6-5	TRBJ2-7	TGTGCCAGCAGTCCGGGACAGACAATTTACGAGCAGTACTTC	CASSPGQTIYEQYF
18	TRBD2	-	TRBV27	TRBJ2-3	TGTGCCAGCAGCCGTGGGTCTCTAGCGGGCCTTGTCACAGATACGCAGTATTTT	CASSRGSLAGLVTDTQYF